One and the same sample provided the 4 T cell receptor beta chains below, sequenced in a study of low-dose radiotherapy and immunotherapy resistance in tumors. Time point in this sample: before trial treatment. Primers targeting TRAV and TRBV primed first-strand cDNA, covering alpha and beta chains. A 20-cycle PCR with a constant-region primer and V-primer adapter amplified TCRs. MiXCR, applied by TCRdb to the reads, yields one record per CDR3 protein. The data contain tens of thousands of distinct CDR3 sequences, roughly 30% of them seen just once; the ten biggest clones take up over 8.5%. The starting material was PBMCs, obtained before treatment. The origin of the receptors is a female donor with ovarian cancer.

This clonotype was counted only a few times. The V call is TRBV5-1, the J call TRBJ2-2; TRBD2 aligns across 10 bases. CDR1 and CDR2 from the germline V gene are SGHRS and YFSETQ. Losses at the gene ends were 1 base for V and 3 bases for J; bases not matched to a gene: 15. This CDR3 spans 20 amino acids. The CDR3, as DNA: TGCGCCAGCAGCTTGCCCGGACAGCCTGAGCGGGGGGGGTACACCGGGGAGCTGTTTTTT. Residues: CASSLPGQPERGGYTGELFF.

This rearrangement joins TRBV5-6 to TRBJ2-7, with 7 bases lining up with TRBD1. The germline V gene has CDR1 SGHDT and CDR2 YYEEEE. The CDR3 length is 15 residues. Germline trimming cut 2 bases from V and 3 bases from J; bases unmatched to any gene: 8. The CDR3 spells CASSFTGTESYEQYF. The CDR3 DNA is TGTGCCAGCAGCTTCACCGGGACAGAAAGCTACGAGCAGTACTTC.

Many counts were recorded for this clonotype. This chain links TRBV24-1 with TRBJ2-7; TRBD1 aligns across 10 bases. V trimming: 3 bases; J trimming: 2 bases; junction bases outside the gene matches: 6. Looked up from germline, CDR1 is KGHDR and CDR2 is SFDVKD. The CDR3 covers 16 residues. CDR3 region: CATSDKTGTGAYEQYF. The DNA of the CDR3 is TGTGCCACCAGTGATAAGACCGGGACAGGGGCCTACGAGCAGTACTTC.

This clonotype was found many times. The chain is built from TRBV19 and TRBJ2-1, with D possibly being TRBD1 or TRBD2 (6 bases each). The germline gives CDR1 LNHDA, CDR2 SQIVND (reference sequence). CDR3 length: 15 amino acids. V was trimmed by 7 bases and J by 2 bases, leaving 15 bases between them. Here the CDR3 reads CASKGGAGTYNEQFF. The CDR3 DNA sequence: TGTGCCAGTAAAGGGGGTGCGGGGACCTACAATGAGCAGTTCTTC.